This T cell receptor beta chain was obtained from a study of cytomegalovirus exposure and HLA in healthy donors. Primers included in the PCR were 60 Vbeta and 13 Jbeta primers. Repertoires were generated with immunoSEQ multiplex PCR, while TCRdb's copy carries only in-frame clones and drops some. This sample has 150,000 to 200,000 clones, with 68% found just once. In this sample, this clone turned up once. Germline V gene sequence: CDR1 MDHEN, CDR2 SYDVKM. This CDR3 spans 13 amino acids. The V gene lost 3 bases and the J gene lost 7 bases, with 9 bases spanning the gap. The sequenced material came from PBMCs. The TCR comes from a man between 45 and 60 years old in good health and CMV-seronegative. The chain has TRBV28 and TRBJ2-2, with D hard to call. CDR3 bases: TGTGCCAGCAGTTTGGGCCTCGGCGGGGAGCTGTTTTTT. Its translation is CASSLGLGGELFF.